This T cell receptor (beta chain) was identified during a study of blood T cell repertoires in COVID-19. In the study overall: There were acute and convalescent COVID-19 samples, and they came from the United States, Italy and Spain. Sources were T cells, B-cell-depleted T cells, or PBMCs; the material itself was cDNA or gDNA.

In the original processing: Researchers report that nucleated cell counts were estimated from reference gene primer amplification. Sequencing was performed with immunoSEQ multiplex PCR; in TCRdb, only in-frame clones are kept and a portion is missing. D and trimming were read from the DNA, whereas the V and J calls and clone size are those reported in that table. The table records roughly 140,000 clones, 81% of them present only once. The CDR3 has 21 amino acids. V shed 4 bases and J 1 base; nucleotides not matched to a gene: 19. Germline V gives CDR1 LGHNA, CDR2 YSLEER. The TCR was taken from a human donor in a cohort sampled during active COVID-19. The sample comprised peripheral blood. This rearrangement joins TRBV4-3 to TRBJ2-1; 10 bases line up with TRBD2. CDR3 sequence: CASSRAIAGGSASFSYNEQFF. The CDR3 nucleotides read TGCGCCAGCAGCCGGGCGATAGCGGGAGGATCTGCTTCTTTTTCCTACAATGAGCAGTTCTTC.